These 27 T cell receptor beta chains share one sample of origin, sequenced in a study of blood T cells in healthy people across ages. Next came a second PCR, run for about 6 to 12 cycles, which used a sample-barcoded 5' primer along with a J-beta primer mix. From the 5' RACE reads, TCRdb called clonotypes with MiXCR, one entry per CDR3 protein. The repertoire has roughly 1.9 million distinct CDR3 sequences, 39% of them found once; the top ten carry roughly 23%. Sequences were obtained from blood. Every receptor here comes from a human donor in good health.

This clonotype was recorded a few times. The gene calls are TRBV7-2 and TRBJ1-2; D not resolved. The CDR3 runs to 15 residues. Germline CDR1 is SGHTA and CDR2 is FQGNSA. The V end was cut by 5 bases, the J end by 0 bases, with 13 bases between. CDR3 coding DNA: TGTGCCAGCAGCCAATCTGCAAACACTAACTATGGCTACACCTTC. It translates to CASSQSANTNYGYTF.

This clonotype was recorded many times. This chain's CDR3 is CASSLGLGNTDTQYF. DNA for the CDR3: TGTGCCAGCAGCCTGGGACTTGGTAACACAGATACGCAGTATTTT. The V gene is TRBV7-7, the J gene TRBJ2-3; maybe TRBD2 (6 bases). In germline, CDR1 is SSHAT, CDR2 FNYEAQ (reference sequence). Trimming stripped 5 bases from V and 2 bases from J, with 14 bases between. This CDR3 is built from 15 residues.

V is TRBV13 and J is TRBJ2-3; D is undetermined. The CDR3 length is 15 residues. Per germline, CDR1 PRHDT and CDR2 FYEKMQ (reference sequence). With 5 bases removed from V and 0 bases from J, the gap between germline ends came to 12 bases. CDR3 loop: CASSPLSTSTDTQYF. In DNA form, the CDR3 reads TGTGCCAGCAGCCCACTTAGCACTAGCACAGATACGCAGTATTTT.

The chain has TRBV11-3 and TRBJ2-5, with D possibly matching TRBD2 (7 bases). The CDR3 extends over 13 amino acids. Trimming stripped 8 bases from V and 6 bases from J, with 16 bases between. Germline V gene data show CDR1 as SGHNT and CDR2 as YENEEA. CDR3 residues: CASGLEGGQTQYF. CDR3 sequence (DNA): TGTGCCAGCGGCCTCGAGGGGGGGCAGACCCAGTACTTC.

This rearrangement joins TRBV28 to TRBJ2-7, with a tentative D call TRBD1 (6 bases). CDR1 is MDHEN and CDR2 is SYDVKM in the germline V gene. CDR3 length: 14 residues. V lost 3 bases and J 1 base, leaving 10 bases between the germline ends. The CDR3 sequence is CASSFQGCSYEQYF. The CDR3 region has the DNA TGTGCCAGCAGTTTCCAGGGGTGTTCCTACGAGCAGTACTTC.

The chain couples TRBV28 to TRBJ2-6; a possible D gene is TRBD2 (5 bases). CDR1 and CDR2 (germline): MDHEN, SYDVKM. The CDR3 has 15 residues. V gave up 11 bases and J gave up 4 bases, with 18 bases separating them. The CDR3 spells CACFAGSRGANVLTF. CDR3 coding DNA: TGTGCCTGCTTTGCGGGCTCAAGAGGGGCCAACGTCCTGACTTTC.

The chain is built from TRBV7-9 and TRBJ2-1, with D tentatively TRBD1 or TRBD2 (5 bases each). CDR1 and CDR2 (germline): SEHNR, FQNEAQ (reference sequence). There are 18 residues in the CDR3. V was pared by 2 bases and J by 2 bases, with 19 bases between. CDR3 sequence: CASSLPLQYGGPYNEQFF. The CDR3 DNA reads TGTGCCAGCAGCTTACCCCTGCAATATGGGGGTCCCTACAATGAGCAGTTCTTC.

This clonotype was counted only a few times. The V and J genes are TRBV14 and TRBJ1-2; D gene uncertain. CDR3 length: 14 residues. The V end was cut by 6 bases, the J end by 4 bases, with 15 bases between. Germline loops: CDR1 SGHDN, CDR2 FVKESK. The CDR3 nucleotides read TGTGCCAGCAGTCCGCATGTATTCCCCTATGGCTACACCTTC. This sequence encodes CASSPHVFPYGYTF.

The chain uses TRBV5-6 and TRBJ1-2; tentative D call: TRBD1 (5 bases). Looked up from germline, CDR1 is SGHDT and CDR2 is YYEEEE. This CDR3 contains 13 residues. Between the trimmed V and J ends, which lost 4 bases and 6 bases, there was a span of 13 bases. The CDR3 loop reads CASSRGTSHGYTF. For the CDR3, the DNA is TGTGCCAGCAGCCGAGGGACCTCCCATGGCTACACCTTC. Together with reference TRBV5-6 and TRBJ1-2, the CDR3 gives the full variable domain: DAGVTQSPTHLIKTRGQQVTLRCSPKSGHDTVSWYQQALGQGPQFIFQYYEEEERQRGNFPDRFSGHQFPNYSSELNVNALLLGDSALYLCASSRGTSHGYTFGSGTRLTVV.

Regarding this clonotype: The junction differs from germline at one of its ends, possibly a read error. The CDR3 loop is CSALSGGPYNGQFF. CDR3 DNA: TGCAGTGCTCTTAGCGGGGGACCCTACAATGGGCAGTTCTTC. V usage is TRBV20-1 and J usage is TRBJ2-1; TRBD2 aligns across 9 bases. The length of the CDR3 is 14 residues. Germline CDR1 is DFQATT and CDR2 is SNEGSKA (reference sequence).

Ten or more counts support this clonotype. V usage is TRBV7-2 and J usage is TRBJ2-7; D is uncertain. Germline CDR1 reads SGHTA; CDR2 reads FQGNSA. CDR3 length: 15 residues. V lost 3 bases and J 0 bases, leaving 12 bases between the germline ends. The CDR3 DNA reads as TGTGCCAGCAGCTTCGGTCTCTCGGGCTCCTACGAGCAGTACTTC. Protein sequence: CASSFGLSGSYEQYF.

The V and J genes are TRBV7-6 and TRBJ2-7, with a tentative D call TRBD1 (5 bases). Germline V lookup: CDR1 SGHVS, CDR2 FNYEAQ. V lost 1 base, J lost 4 bases, and 14 bases lay in between. The CDR3 consists of 15 residues. As DNA, the CDR3 is TGTGCCAGCAGCTTAGATATCTCCCAGGGTTACGAGCAGTACTTC. It codes for CASSLDISQGYEQYF.

The chain recombines TRBV25-1 with TRBJ2-7, with a possible D match to TRBD2 (6 bases). Germline loops: CDR1 MGHDK, CDR2 SYGVNS. Trimming cost V 4 bases and J 4 bases, with 11 bases left between them. The CDR3 runs 13 residues. CDR3 in DNA: TGTGCCAGCAGTGGGAGGGCCAATTACGAGCAGTACTTC. Translating gives CASSGRANYEQYF.

The chain uses TRBV20-1 and TRBJ2-1; D possibly corresponds to TRBD2 (5 bases). Trimming removed 5 bases from V and 1 base from J, with 27 bases in between. The CDR3 extends over 19 amino acids. CDR1 and CDR2 from the germline V gene are DFQATT and SNEGSKA (reference sequence). CDR3 protein: CSAGKALLGRTQSYNEQFF. CDR3 nucleotides: TGCAGTGCTGGAAAGGCCCTACTAGGTAGGACTCAATCCTACAATGAGCAGTTCTTC.

This clonotype was counted a few times. The CDR3 is CSVGLSDIQYF. CDR3 DNA: TGCAGCGTTGGGTTATCGGACATTCAGTACTTC. The chain links TRBV29-1 to TRBJ2-4, with unresolved D. V gave up 4 bases and J gave up 8 bases, with 9 bases separating them. Per germline, CDR1 SQVTM and CDR2 ANQGSEA. The CDR3 has 11 amino acids.

V and J are TRBV6-2 or TRBV6-3 and TRBJ1-5; tentatively, D is TRBD1 (6 bases). CDR3 length: 13 residues. Germline V gene data show CDR1 as MNHEY and CDR2 as SVGEGT. V gave up 8 bases and J gave up 3 bases, with 11 bases separating them. The CDR3 sequence is CASAGQLNQPQHF. The CDR3 bases are TGTGCCAGCGCTGGACAGCTCAATCAGCCCCAGCATTTT.

J is TRBJ1-5 and V is TRBV5-1; D ambiguous. The length of the CDR3 is 14 residues. Between the trimmed V and J ends, which lost 0 bases and 9 bases, there was a span of 13 bases. The germline V gene encodes CDR1 SGHRS and CDR2 YFSETQ. The CDR3 DNA reads TGCGCCAGCAGCTTGGGGGGTCTGGATGGGCCCCAGCATTTT. It translates to CASSLGGLDGPQHF.

The CDR3 nucleotides read TGCAGCGGATATCATCCTCTGACGATGTACAATGAGCAGTTCTTC. This translates into CSGYHPLTMYNEQFF. This chain uses TRBV29-1 with TRBJ2-1; D is ambiguous. The germline CDR1 and CDR2 sequences are SQVTM and ANQGSEA. Trimming shortened V by 7 bases and J by 4 bases, and 20 bases separated the two germline ends. The CDR3 has 15 residues.

The V call is TRBV28, the J call TRBJ2-1; D call uncertain. Germline V CDR1 and CDR2: MDHEN, SYDVKM. This CDR3 is built from 15 residues. With 3 bases removed from V and 6 bases from J, the gap between germline ends came to 15 bases. The chain's CDR3 is CASSFDRTRTNEQFF. The CDR3 nucleotides are TGTGCCAGCAGTTTTGATAGGACGCGCACCAATGAGCAGTTCTTC.

This chain joins TRBV30 and TRBJ1-2; D not resolved. The CDR3 has 13 amino acids. Germline CDR1 reads GTSNPN; CDR2 reads SVGIG (reference sequence). V lost 0 bases to trimming and J lost 2 bases, with 7 bases between them. The CDR3 protein is CAWSVLVNYGYTF. The CDR3 DNA is TGTGCCTGGAGTGTACTCGTGAACTATGGCTACACCTTC. Complete variable domain (other parts from reference TRBV30 and TRBJ1-2): SQTIHQWPATLVQPVGSPLSLECTVEGTSNPNLYWYRQAAGRGLQLLFYSVGIGQISSEVPQNLSASRPQDRQFILSSKKLLLSDSGFYLCAWSVLVNYGYTFGSGTRLTVV.

The chain is built from TRBV4-1 and TRBJ2-1, with D perhaps TRBD2 (6 bases). V was trimmed by 6 bases and J by 5 bases, leaving 11 bases between them. Germline loops: CDR1 MGHRA, CDR2 YSYEKL. There are 13 residues in the CDR3. The CDR3 region has the DNA TGCGCCAGCAGGGGACTGGGGGACAATGAGCAGTTCTTC. Protein sequence: CASRGLGDNEQFF.

This clonotype was counted only a few times. The chain employs TRBV11-1 and TRBJ2-3, with D unresolved. Germline CDR1 and CDR2: SGHAT and FQDESV (reference sequence). The CDR3 is made up of 14 amino acids. Trimming removed 5 bases at V and 7 bases at J, with 16 bases between. This CDR3 is CASSDGFVSNTQYF. The DNA for the CDR3 is TGTGCCAGCAGCGACGGGTTCGTGAGTAATACGCAGTATTTT.

The genes are TRBV29-1 and TRBJ1-2; 8 nucleotides line up with TRBD1. Germline CDR1 is SQVTM and CDR2 is ANQGSEA. The ends lost 1 base at V and 7 bases at J; junction bases unmatched: 5. The CDR3 runs to 13 residues. The CDR3: CSVEGPGGSGYTF. The CDR3 coding sequence is TGCAGCGTTGAAGGGCCAGGGGGCAGTGGCTACACCTTC. Using reference TRBV29-1 and TRBJ1-2 for the parts outside the CDR3, the full variable domain is SAVISQKPSRDICQRGTSLTIQCQVDSQVTMMFWYRQQPGQSLTLIATANQGSEATYESGFVIDKFPISRPNLTFSTLTVSNMSPEDSSIYLCSVEGPGGSGYTFGSGTRLTVV.

This rearrangement joins TRBV14 to TRBJ2-5; D gene unclear. The CDR3 totals 14 residues. CDR1 is SGHDN and CDR2 is FVKESK in the germline V gene. V was cut by 1 base and J by 5 bases, with 11 bases left in between. In nucleotides, the CDR3 is TGTGCCAGCAGCCAAGTGCCGTCGTCGGAGACCCAGTACTTC. Its protein is CASSQVPSSETQYF.

There are many counts of this clonotype. The genes are TRBV7-6 and TRBJ2-4; possible D gene TRBD1, 5 bases. Trimming took off 1 base at V and 6 bases at J, with 7 bases between the two ends. CDR1 and CDR2 (germline): SGHVS, FNYEAQ. CDR3 size: 13 residues. This CDR3 is CASSLDQGNIQYF. CDR3 sequence (DNA): TGTGCCAGCAGCTTAGATCAGGGAAACATTCAGTACTTC.

The chain combines TRBV11-2 with TRBJ2-4; 10 bases are shared with TRBD2. The J call may be mistaken, given a closer DNA end match to TRBJ2-5. Germline V CDR1 and CDR2: SGHAT, FQNNGV. This CDR3 is built from 15 residues. The CDR3 region is CASSIVLAGEETQYF. CDR3 nucleotides: TGTGCCAGCAGCATAGTCCTAGCGGGGGAAGAGACCCAGTACTTC.

The rearrangement links TRBV29-1 to TRBJ1-1; D is possibly TRBD1 (5 bases). Per the germline V gene, CDR1 is SQVTM and CDR2 is ANQGSEA. CDR3 length equals 16 residues. Trimming pared 1 base from V and 5 bases from J, leaving 20 bases between. The CDR3 DNA reads as TGCAGCGTTGAAGTGCGAGGGGCAGGACGTAGGACTGAAGCTTTCTTT. Protein product: CSVEVRGAGRRTEAFF. The entire variable domain, with the rest obtained from reference TRBV29-1 and TRBJ1-1, is as follows: SAVISQKPSRDICQRGTSLTIQCQVDSQVTMMFWYRQQPGQSLTLIATANQGSEATYESGFVIDKFPISRPNLTFSTLTVSNMSPEDSSIYLCSVEVRGAGRRTEAFFGQGTRLTVV.